A single sample gave rise to the 27 T cell receptor beta chains below, sequenced in a study of response to subunit inactivated influenza vaccine. TCRdb re-analysed the RT-PCR reads in MiXCR, keeping a single row per CDR3 protein. This table holds about 520,000 distinct CDR3 sequences, 25% found once. Sequenced material: CD4+ T cells sorted from PBMCs, taken about 5 days after vaccination. These receptors came from a man between 50 and 59 years old who received an inactivated influenza vaccine.

This clonotype was observed once. The CDR3 sequence is CASSPGGGATNEKLFF. CDR3 sequence (DNA): TGCGCCAGCAGCCCGGGTGGGGGTGCAACTAATGAAAAACTGTTTTTT. V is TRBV5-1 and J is TRBJ1-4; TRBD1 might be the D (5 bases). This CDR3 is 16 amino acids long. Deletions cut 4 bases from V and 0 bases from J, with 13 bases between. In germline, CDR1 is SGHRS, CDR2 YFSETQ.

This chain connects TRBV20-1 to TRBJ2-7; TRBD2 aligns across 8 bases. With 5 bases clipped from V and 1 base from J, the junction kept 10 bases outside the gene matches. Per germline, CDR1 DFQATT and CDR2 SNEGSKA (reference sequence). This CDR3 has 15 amino acids. This CDR3 reads CSARAFGGASYEQYF. CDR3 sequence (DNA): TGCAGTGCTCGGGCCTTCGGGGGGGCGTCCTACGAGCAGTACTTC.

The genes are TRBV20-1 and TRBJ2-7, with 10 positions matching TRBD2. The CDR3 loop spans 14 amino acids. In germline, CDR1 is DFQATT, CDR2 SNEGSKA (reference sequence). The V gene end was trimmed by 3 bases and the J gene end by 1 base; junction bases not matched to a gene: 3. CDR3 in amino acids: CSARLAGGSYEQYF. CDR3 DNA sequence: TGCAGTGCTAGGTTAGCGGGAGGTTCCTACGAGCAGTACTTC.

This clonotype has more than one count but fewer than ten. CDR3 sequence reads: CASSRPGLGQETQYF. The CDR3 coding sequence is TGTGCCAGCAGTCGCCCAGGGTTAGGTCAAGAGACCCAGTACTTC. The rearrangement joins TRBV28 to TRBJ2-5; possible D gene TRBD1, 5 bases. Trimming pared 5 bases from V and 2 bases from J, leaving 15 bases between. This CDR3 region has 15 residues. Germline V gene sequence: CDR1 MDHEN, CDR2 SYDVKM. Full variable domain (missing parts from reference TRBV28 and TRBJ2-5): DVKVTQSSRYLVKRTGEKVFLECVQDMDHENMFWYRQDPGLGLRLIYFSYDVKMKEKGDIPEGYSVSREKKERFSLILESASTNQTSMYLCASSRPGLGQETQYFGPGTRLLVL.

The DNA for the CDR3 is TGTGCCAGCAGTCCACATTTGGGGGGCACAGATACGCAGTATTTT. Encoded protein: CASSPHLGGTDTQYF. The chain recombines TRBV12-3 or TRBV12-4 with TRBJ2-3, with D perhaps being TRBD1 or TRBD2 (5 bases each). The CDR3 is made up of 15 amino acids. The ends were cut back, 5 bases at V and 1 base at J, with 13 bases in the middle.

This clonotype came up a few times. V usage is TRBV5-1 and J usage is TRBJ1-5; perhaps TRBD1 as D (6 bases). V gave up 0 bases and J gave up 4 bases, with 11 bases separating them. The CDR3 sequence is 15 residues long. Germline CDR1 SGHRS, CDR2 YFSETQ. The CDR3 reads CASSLDGQPNQPQHF. The CDR3 coding sequence is TGCGCCAGCAGCTTGGATGGACAGCCAAATCAGCCCCAGCATTTT.

CDR3 loop: CAISRQGPQETQYF. The DNA for the CDR3 is TGTGCCATCAGTAGACAGGGACCCCAAGAGACCCAGTACTTC. The chain combines TRBV10-3 with TRBJ2-5; TRBD1 aligns across 7 bases. There are 14 residues in the CDR3. The V gene end was trimmed by 5 bases and the J gene end by 1 base; junction bases not matched to a gene: 4. Germline V CDR1 and CDR2: ENHRY, SYGVKD.

This clonotype came up a few times. The chain joins TRBV7-2 to TRBJ1-2; 7 nucleotides match TRBD1. V lost 5 bases, J lost 6 bases, and 12 bases stayed unmatched. From germline, CDR1 is SGHTA and CDR2 FQGNSA. The CDR3 contains 15 residues. The DNA of the CDR3 is TGTGCCAGCAGCGACACGACAGGGCTCTGGGATGGCTACACCTTC. Amino acids: CASSDTTGLWDGYTF.

This clonotype was observed a handful of times. This chain uses TRBV29-1 with TRBJ2-4; D not resolved. This CDR3 has 11 amino acids. Deletions cut 5 bases from V and 5 bases from J, with 7 bases between. Germline CDR1 SQVTM, CDR2 ANQGSEA. The CDR3 bases are TGCAGCGTTAAACGGCAAAACATTCAGTACTTC. Translated, it gives CSVKRQNIQYF.

The sample holds a few counts of this clonotype. This sequence joins TRBV24-1 and TRBJ2-3, with a weak D call TRBD2 (6 bases). V was shortened by 4 bases and J by 1 base, with 14 bases between the two germline ends. The CDR3 sequence is 16 residues long. Per the germline V gene, CDR1 is KGHDR and CDR2 is SFDVKD. The CDR3 reads CATSDPGERGTDTQYF. DNA for the CDR3: TGTGCCACCAGTGACCCGGGGGAGCGGGGCACAGATACGCAGTATTTT.

This clonotype was observed a few times. The chain employs TRBV29-1 and TRBJ2-1; TRBD1 aligns across 9 bases. The CDR3 has 14 residues. V dropped 2 bases and J dropped 8; count of bases not matched to a gene: 7. Looked up from germline, CDR1 is SQVTM and CDR2 is ANQGSEA. This CDR3 is CSVETSTGGDEQFF. The CDR3 nucleotides read TGCAGCGTTGAAACCTCGACAGGGGGGGATGAGCAGTTCTTC.

The chain couples TRBV20-1 to TRBJ2-7; D gene unclear. Germline CDR1 and CDR2: DFQATT and SNEGSKA (reference sequence). The CDR3 runs 14 residues. V was pared by 4 bases and J by 0 bases, with 13 bases between. CDR3 sequence: CSAITRLNSYEQYF. The CDR3 region has the DNA TGCAGTGCTATTACGAGACTGAACTCCTACGAGCAGTACTTC.

The genes are TRBV27 and TRBJ1-1; a weak D match, TRBD1 (5 bases). Germline V gene data show CDR1 as MNHEY and CDR2 as SMNVEV (reference sequence). CDR3 length: 18 residues. Trimming stripped 3 bases from V and 1 base from J, with 21 bases between. The CDR3 is CASSFGPGDPLRNTEAFF. CDR3 bases: TGTGCCAGCAGTTTCGGACCGGGGGACCCGCTGAGGAACACTGAAGCTTTCTTT.

The genes are TRBV20-1 and TRBJ2-1, with D possibly being TRBD1 or TRBD2 (5 bases each). CDR3 size: 16 residues. The germline V gene encodes CDR1 DFQATT and CDR2 SNEGSKA (reference sequence). Trimming pared 1 base from V and 2 bases from J, leaving 15 bases between. Here the CDR3 DNA reads TGCAGTGCTAGAGTGAGCGAGGGGTGGCCCTACAATGAGCAGTTCTTC. This sequence encodes CSARVSEGWPYNEQFF.

The chain uses TRBV15 and TRBJ2-3; D unclear. Germline V gene sequence: CDR1 LNHNV, CDR2 YYDKDF (reference sequence). The CDR3 covers 18 residues. Trimming stripped 0 bases from V and 8 bases from J, with 24 bases between. The CDR3 reads CATSRDRTGSASLSTQYF. CDR3 sequence (DNA): TGTGCCACCAGCAGAGATCGAACTGGGTCCGCATCTCTTTCTACGCAGTATTTT.

The gene calls are TRBV18 and TRBJ1-6; possible D gene TRBD1, 5 bases. CDR1 and CDR2 from the germline V gene are KGHSH and LQKENI. The CDR3 extends over 13 amino acids. With 5 bases removed from V and 5 bases from J, the gap between germline ends came to 7 bases. CDR3 nucleotide sequence: TGTGCCAGCTCAACGGGGGATAATTCACCCCTCCACTTT. It specifies CASSTGDNSPLHF.

About this clonotype itself: At one boundary the junction diverges from the germline segment, which might be a read error. V is TRBV24-1 and J is TRBJ1-2, with 7 bases matching TRBD1. Germline CDR1 KGHDR, CDR2 SFDVKD. The CDR3 consists of 14 residues. CDR3: CATSDPGQPYSYTF. The DNA of the CDR3 is TGTGCCACCAGTGATCCGGGACAGCCCTATAGCTACACCTTC.

A few counts support this clonotype. The V gene is TRBV20-1, the J gene TRBJ2-5; 14 bases align to TRBD2. This CDR3 has 15 residues. Germline CDR1 is DFQATT and CDR2 is SNEGSKA (reference sequence). V shed 7 bases and J 7 bases; nucleotides not matched to a gene: 11. The CDR3 region has the DNA TGCAGTGTTAAGAGAGCGACTAGCGGGGGGGGGACCCAGTACTTC. It encodes CSVKRATSGGGTQYF.

This clonotype turned up a few times. This chain links TRBV7-2 with TRBJ2-2; 10 nucleotides agree with TRBD2. V trimming: 5 bases; J trimming: 5 bases; junction bases outside the gene matches: 2. CDR1 and CDR2 from the germline V gene are SGHTA and FQGNSA. The CDR3 totals 14 residues. This CDR3 is CASSMGLATGELFF. CDR3 sequence (DNA): TGTGCCAGCAGCATGGGACTAGCGACCGGGGAGCTGTTTTTT.

The chain is built from TRBV20-1 and TRBJ2-7; 9 positions agree with TRBD1. This CDR3 comprises 16 residues. The V segment lost 4 bases and the J segment 1 base; nucleotides outside the gene matches: 11. Germline CDR1 reads DFQATT; CDR2 reads SNEGSKA (reference sequence). This CDR3 reads CSATPIGTGTSYEQYF. The CDR3 region has the DNA TGCAGTGCTACCCCTATCGGGACAGGGACTTCCTACGAGCAGTACTTC.

This clonotype was seen more than once but under ten times. V usage is TRBV24-1 and J usage is TRBJ2-3; perhaps TRBD1 as D (6 bases). The CDR3 is made up of 13 amino acids. CDR1 is KGHDR, CDR2 SFDVKD, per germline. Trimming left V 5 bases short and J 3 bases short, with 8 bases between. The CDR3 DNA follows: TGTGCCACCAGTGTTACAGGGACAGATACGCAGTATTTT. It codes for CATSVTGTDTQYF.

V usage is TRBV10-3 and J usage is TRBJ2-7, with a weak D call TRBD1 (6 bases). The CDR3 has 15 residues. V was shortened by 2 bases and J by 2 bases, with 13 bases between the two germline ends. Germline CDR1 ENHRY, CDR2 SYGVKD. CDR3 bases: TGTGCCATCAGTGAGGGTGCAGGGGCGGCCTACGAGCAGTACTTC. Its translation: CAISEGAGAAYEQYF.

This clonotype appeared many times. The V gene is TRBV5-1, the J gene TRBJ2-1; the D gene is possibly TRBD2 (6 bases). The V gene lost 0 bases and the J gene lost 2 bases, with 9 bases spanning the gap. CDR3 length: 15 amino acids. Germline V CDR1 and CDR2: SGHRS, YFSETQ. CDR3 sequence (DNA): TGCGCCAGCAGCTTGGTAGCGGCTACCTACAATGAGCAGTTCTTC. Translating gives CASSLVAATYNEQFF.

This clonotype was found a few times. The chain employs TRBV10-3 and TRBJ2-1, with TRBD1 identical over 7 bases. The V segment lost 7 bases and the J segment 9 bases; nucleotides outside the gene matches: 9. The CDR3 runs 13 residues. Germline V gene lookup returns CDR1 ENHRY and CDR2 SYGVKD. The CDR3 sequence: CAITDREKGEQFF. DNA of the CDR3: TGTGCCATCACTGACAGGGAAAAAGGTGAGCAGTTCTTC.

The chain couples TRBV20-1 to TRBJ2-1; 11 positions agree with TRBD2. The V segment lost 3 bases and the J segment 7 bases; nucleotides outside the gene matches: 5. This CDR3 has 14 amino acids. Per the germline V gene, CDR1 is DFQATT and CDR2 is SNEGSKA (reference sequence). CDR3 nucleotide sequence: TGCAGTGCTAGCGTAGCGGGGGGGCCGAATGAGCAGTTCTTC. Translating it yields CSASVAGGPNEQFF.

This clonotype was seen a handful of times. The chain carries TRBV6-1 and TRBJ2-1; 10 positions match TRBD2. The V segment lost 1 base and the J segment 1 base; nucleotides outside the gene matches: 7. The CDR3 has 18 residues. Germline V gene data show CDR1 as MNHNS and CDR2 as SASEGT. The CDR3 DNA reads as TGTGCCAGCAGTGAAGGGCTAGCGGGAGTCCCGTCCTACAATGAGCAGTTCTTC. This codes for CASSEGLAGVPSYNEQFF.

The table lists this clonotype with a few counts. This CDR3 reads CASSQDQGFLRGANVLTF. Written as DNA, the CDR3 is TGCGCCAGCAGCCAAGATCAGGGCTTCCTTCGAGGGGCCAACGTCCTGACTTTC. The V call is TRBV4-3, the J call TRBJ2-6; perhaps TRBD1 as D (5 bases). The CDR3 runs to 18 residues. The germline gives CDR1 LGHNA, CDR2 YSLEER. Trimming took off 0 bases at V and 4 bases at J, with 16 bases between the two ends.